The entry below gives a single T cell receptor beta chain sequence along with its context. The antigen is unknown. Repertoires were generated with immunoSEQ multiplex PCR, while TCRdb's copy carries only in-frame clones and drops some. The table includes approximately 150,000 clones, about 85% detected once. The CDR3 contains 16 residues. V was clipped by 6 bases and J by 4 bases; unmatched bases: 9. Germline V lookup: CDR1 KGHSH, CDR2 LQKENI. These data originate in a study of T cell responses to AZD1222 COVID-19 vaccine. Findings and limits, study-wide: Scientists sampled the repertoires only once the peak T cell response had passed.

This sample comprised peripheral blood, obtained on day 0 of AZD1222 vaccination. The chain employs TRBV18 and TRBJ1-1; 12 bases match TRBD1. The TCR comes from an adult in good health. As DNA, the CDR3 is TGTGCCAGCTCCTATTCGGGACAGGGGGCTATCACTGAAGCTTTCTTT. It codes for CASSYSGQGAITEAFF.